A single sample is the source of the 28 T cell receptor beta chains below, sequenced in a study of shared clonotypes between healthy human individuals. Naive CD8 populations comprised CD45RO-negative cells positively selected for CCR7, excluding terminally differentiated effector memory CD45RA+ cells. Some clones are missing from TCRdb's copy, which holds only in-frame ones; the method was immunoSEQ multiplex PCR. The sample contains about 2 million clones, approximately 95% of which appear only once. The sample consisted of naive CD8+ T cells sorted from blood. The receptors here all came from a man between 18 and 35 years old in good health.

As regards this clone: The sample holds other DNA sequences that translate to the same CDR3. The V and J genes are TRBV5-4 and TRBJ2-7, with D possibly being TRBD2 (6 bases). V was shortened by 0 bases and J by 2 bases, with 9 bases between the two germline ends. The CDR3 is 14 amino acids. Germline CDR1 reads SGHNT; CDR2 reads YYREEE (reference sequence). This CDR3 reads CASSLVGGPYEQYF. DNA of the CDR3: TGTGCCAGCAGCTTGGTTGGAGGGCCCTACGAGCAGTACTTC.

The CDR3 is CSVEGPLGETQYF. The CDR3 DNA is TGCAGCGTTGAGGGGCCTCTCGGAGAGACCCAGTACTTC. This sequence joins TRBV29-1 and TRBJ2-5; tentatively, D is TRBD1 (5 bases). V was clipped by 3 bases and J by 4 bases, with 12 bases between them. CDR1 is SQVTM and CDR2 is ANQGSEA in the germline V gene. The CDR3 consists of 13 residues.

The chain recombines TRBV4-1 with TRBJ1-2, with a possible D match to TRBD1 (5 bases). With 4 bases removed from V and 8 bases from J, the gap between germline ends came to 11 bases. CDR1 is MGHRA and CDR2 is YSYEKL in the germline V gene. This CDR3 has 12 residues. The CDR3 nucleotides are TGCGCCAGCAGCCTCGCGGGGGACGGCTACACCTTC. Translating it yields CASSLAGDGYTF.

The rearrangement joins TRBV9 to TRBJ1-2; D gene uncertain. V lost 1 base and J lost 1, with 8 bases in between. The germline gives CDR1 SGDLS, CDR2 YYNGEE. This CDR3 has 14 residues. The CDR3 sequence is CASSVYDGNYGYTF. CDR3 nucleotide sequence: TGTGCCAGCAGCGTATACGACGGTAACTATGGCTACACCTTC.

The chain joins TRBV27 to TRBJ2-5; possible D gene TRBD2, 5 bases. Germline assignment: CDR1 MNHEY and CDR2 SMNVEV (reference sequence). The CDR3 runs 12 residues. V lost 8 bases and J 2 bases, leaving 9 bases between the germline ends. The CDR3 reads CASGTRQETQYF. CDR3 nucleotide sequence: TGTGCCAGCGGTACTAGACAAGAGACCCAGTACTTC.

The CDR3: CASRLTGTGIYEQYF. The CDR3 coding sequence is TGTGCCAGCAGACTTACCGGGACAGGGATATACGAGCAGTACTTC. The rearrangement joins TRBV27 to TRBJ2-7, with 9 bases matching TRBD1. J gave up 4 bases and V 6 bases, and 10 bases lay outside the gene matches. The CDR3 runs 15 residues. The germline V gene encodes CDR1 MNHEY and CDR2 SMNVEV (reference sequence).

This chain uses TRBV6-5 with TRBJ1-2, with 7 nucleotides matching TRBD1. With V trimmed by 6 bases and J by 2 bases, 6 bases remained unmatched. This CDR3 has 14 amino acids. The germline V gene encodes CDR1 MNHEY and CDR2 SVGAGI. This CDR3 is CASSFGGGNYGYTF. CDR3 nucleotide sequence: TGTGCCAGCAGCTTTGGAGGGGGCAACTATGGCTACACCTTC.

V and J are TRBV6-4 and TRBJ1-2; D not certain. The CDR3 extends over 15 amino acids. The V end was cut by 8 bases, the J end by 5 bases, with 21 bases between. The germline V gene encodes CDR1 MRHNA and CDR2 SNTAGT. The CDR3 loop reads CASPRSKSMSYGYTF. The DNA of the CDR3 is TGTGCCAGCCCGCGGAGTAAGTCGATGTCATATGGCTACACCTTC.

The genes are TRBV18 and TRBJ1-6; TRBD1 is a possible D gene (5 bases). CDR3 length: 18 amino acids. Germline-derived CDR1 and CDR2 are KGHSH and LQKENI. V gave up 5 bases and J gave up 0 bases, with 17 bases separating them. This chain's CDR3 is CASSSVDQGSSYNSPLHF. The DNA of the CDR3 is TGTGCCAGCTCATCAGTGGACCAGGGAAGCTCCTATAATTCACCCCTCCACTTT.

The chain joins TRBV27 to TRBJ1-6; unclear D gene. The CDR3 totals 15 residues. Trimming took off 2 bases at V and 5 bases at J, with 10 bases between the two ends. CDR1 and CDR2 from the germline V gene are MNHEY and SMNVEV (reference sequence). CDR3 nucleotides: TGTGCCAGCAGTTTAGCAGTAACCAATAATTCACCCCTCCACTTT. Amino acids: CASSLAVTNNSPLHF.

This chain connects TRBV19 to TRBJ2-5; 11 bases are shared with TRBD2. Germline CDR1 LNHDA, CDR2 SQIVND (reference sequence). The junction had 5 bases not matched to a gene; V was cut back by 3 bases and J by 5 bases. The CDR3 has 15 residues. CDR3: CASSIGTSGVETQYF. DNA of the CDR3: TGTGCCAGTAGTATCGGGACTAGCGGAGTGGAGACCCAGTACTTC.

The chain joins TRBV11-2 to TRBJ2-7, with 8 nucleotides matching TRBD1. The CDR3 is made up of 15 amino acids. Germline loops: CDR1 SGHAT, CDR2 FQNNGV. Trimming cost V 4 bases and J 2 bases; bases outside gene matches: 7. The DNA of the CDR3 is TGTGCCAGCAGCTCCCCAGGGGGCACCACCTACGAGCAGTACTTC. As protein: CASSSPGGTTYEQYF.

This chain connects TRBV30 to TRBJ1-4, with unresolved D. CDR3 length: 14 amino acids. In germline, CDR1 is GTSNPN, CDR2 SVGIG (reference sequence). V lost 3 bases and J 8 bases, leaving 16 bases between the germline ends. The CDR3: CAWSPPGVWEKLFF. The CDR3 coding sequence is TGTGCCTGGAGCCCCCCCGGGGTTTGGGAAAAACTGTTTTTT.

Here the CDR3 DNA reads TGTGCCAGTAGACCGAGGGTGTTCGGCACAGATACGCAGTATTTT. Translation gives CASRPRVFGTDTQYF. The chain is built from TRBV19 and TRBJ2-3; tentatively, D is TRBD2 (5 bases). The CDR3 sequence is 15 residues long. Trimming took 6 bases from V and 1 from J, leaving 14 bases between them. Germline CDR1 reads LNHDA; CDR2 reads SQIVND (reference sequence).

In regard to this clone: This CDR3 is also generated by other DNA sequences in the sample. The V and J genes are TRBV28 and TRBJ2-1; D is perhaps TRBD1 or TRBD2 (5 bases each). CDR1 is MDHEN, CDR2 SYDVKM, per germline. The CDR3 has 14 residues. The ends were cut back, 2 bases at V and 4 bases at J, with 9 bases in the middle. CDR3 protein: CASSLGGPYNEQFF. In DNA, the CDR3 is TGTGCCAGCAGTTTAGGGGGTCCTTACAATGAGCAGTTCTTC.

The chain has TRBV4-1 and TRBJ1-1, with D unclear. The CDR3 spans 15 residues. Per the germline V gene, CDR1 is MGHRA and CDR2 is YSYEKL. Trimming cost V 0 bases and J 0 bases, with 8 bases left between them. CDR3: CASSQEQKLNTEAFF. In DNA, the CDR3 is TGCGCCAGCAGCCAAGAACAGAAACTGAACACTGAAGCTTTCTTT.

The table lists this clone with a count of one. The rearrangement links TRBV7-9 to TRBJ2-3; 7 nucleotides align to TRBD1. The V gene end was trimmed by 3 bases and the J gene end by 3 bases; junction bases not matched to a gene: 6. From germline, CDR1 is SEHNR and CDR2 FQNEAQ (reference sequence). There are 15 residues in the CDR3. The DNA for the CDR3 is TGTGCCAGCAGCTTTGTCGACAGGGTGACAGATACGCAGTATTTT. Amino acids: CASSFVDRVTDTQYF.

This clone was observed a single time. This chain connects TRBV2 to TRBJ1-4, with 8 nucleotides matching TRBD1. CDR3 length: 15 residues. The V and J ends lost 6 bases and 3 bases, in that order; junction bases with no gene match: 6. Germline V gene lookup returns CDR1 SNHLY and CDR2 FYNNEI. The CDR3 loop reads CASRTGVYSNEKLFF. The CDR3 coding sequence is TGTGCCAGCAGGACAGGGGTTTACTCTAATGAAAAACTGTTTTTT. Variable domain in full (rest from reference TRBV2 and TRBJ1-4): EPEVTQTPSHQVTQMGQEVILRCVPISNHLYFYWYRQILGQKVEFLVSFYNNEISEKSEIFDDQFSVERPDGSNFTLKIRSTKLEDSAMYFCASRTGVYSNEKLFFGSGTQLSVL.

V gene TRBV29-1 combines with J gene TRBJ2-1; either TRBD1 or TRBD2 may supply D (6 bases each). The V end lost 5 bases, the J end lost 3 bases, and 17 bases lay between the germline ends. Germline V gives CDR1 SQVTM, CDR2 ANQGSEA. The CDR3 runs to 15 residues. CDR3 DNA: TGCAGCGTTCCCGCGGGGCAGGGGCTCTACAATGAGCAGTTCTTC. Amino acids: CSVPAGQGLYNEQFF.

A remark on this clone: Other DNA sequences in the same sample also yield this CDR3. The CDR3 DNA reads as TGTGCCAGCAGTTTAGCCGGTAGCAATCAGCCCCAGCATTTT. Its protein product is CASSLAGSNQPQHF. The chain is built from TRBV27 and TRBJ1-5; D unresolved. This CDR3 has 14 residues. Germline V gene data show CDR1 as MNHEY and CDR2 as SMNVEV (reference sequence). V shed 2 bases and J shed 0 bases, with 5 bases lying between them.

The rearrangement links TRBV7-9 to TRBJ1-2; D unclear. The CDR3 loop spans 15 amino acids. The V end lost 1 base, the J end lost 8 bases, and 17 bases lay between the germline ends. Germline-derived CDR1 and CDR2 are SEHNR and FQNEAQ (reference sequence). The CDR3 DNA follows: TGTGCCAGCAGCTTAGTACAAGGAGCTTCGGGCGGCTACACCTTC. Translating it yields CASSLVQGASGGYTF.

V gene TRBV9 combines with J gene TRBJ2-2; tentatively, D is TRBD1 (6 bases). V was cut by 3 bases and J by 2 bases, with 11 bases left in between. The CDR3 is 15 residues long. Germline V CDR1 and CDR2: SGDLS, YYNGEE. For the CDR3, the DNA is TGTGCCAGCAGCGGAAGGACAGCAAACACCGGGGAGCTGTTTTTT. Its translation is CASSGRTANTGELFF.

The chain recombines TRBV6-5 with TRBJ2-3; the match to TRBD1 covers 7 bases. CDR1 is MNHEY, CDR2 SVGAGI, per germline. The V and J ends lost 4 bases and 3 bases, in that order; junction bases with no gene match: 7. The CDR3 consists of 15 residues. DNA of the CDR3: TGTGCCAGCAGTTCCACAGGGGCCGGTACAGATACGCAGTATTTT. Protein sequence: CASSSTGAGTDTQYF.

The chain recombines TRBV4-3 with TRBJ1-1; D not resolved. This CDR3 comprises 13 residues. Deletions cut 3 bases from V and 1 base from J, with 6 bases between. CDR1 LGHNA and CDR2 YSLEER come from the germline V gene. The CDR3 here is CASSHLGNTEAFF. Written as DNA, the CDR3 is TGCGCCAGCAGCCACTTAGGGAACACTGAAGCTTTCTTT.

The genes are TRBV10-2 and TRBJ2-7; 11 bases line up with TRBD2. The ends lost 2 bases at V and 5 bases at J; junction bases unmatched: 2. The germline V gene encodes CDR1 WSHSY and CDR2 SAAADI. The CDR3 has 14 residues. CDR3 nucleotide sequence: TGCGCCAGCAGTGAGGGACTAGCGGGCGACGAGCAGTACTTC. Protein product: CASSEGLAGDEQYF.

To note about this clone: Other DNA sequences from this sample encode an identical CDR3 as well. The V call is TRBV28, the J call TRBJ2-7; D may be TRBD1 (6 bases). CDR1 and CDR2 (germline): MDHEN, SYDVKM. V was clipped by 6 bases and J by 3 bases, with 12 bases between them. The CDR3 is 13 amino acids. CDR3 loop: CASSLTGNYEQYF. Here the CDR3 DNA reads TGTGCCAGCAGCCTGACAGGTAACTACGAGCAGTACTTC.

V is TRBV2 and J is TRBJ2-7; perhaps TRBD1 as D (6 bases). The length of the CDR3 is 14 residues. Looked up from germline, CDR1 is SNHLY and CDR2 is FYNNEI. With 6 bases removed from V and 2 bases from J, the gap between germline ends came to 14 bases. The CDR3 nucleotides are TGTGCCAGCAGCTATGGGGGCGGCACCTACGAGCAGTACTTC. Translating it yields CASSYGGGTYEQYF.

The chain combines TRBV4-1 with TRBJ2-5, with D unresolved. Trimming left V 5 bases short and J 4 bases short, with 17 bases between. The CDR3 contains 15 residues. The germline CDR1 and CDR2 sequences are MGHRA and YSYEKL. DNA of the CDR3: TGCGCCAGCAGCGCTCGGATAACCCTGGGAGAGACCCAGTACTTC. It codes for CASSARITLGETQYF.